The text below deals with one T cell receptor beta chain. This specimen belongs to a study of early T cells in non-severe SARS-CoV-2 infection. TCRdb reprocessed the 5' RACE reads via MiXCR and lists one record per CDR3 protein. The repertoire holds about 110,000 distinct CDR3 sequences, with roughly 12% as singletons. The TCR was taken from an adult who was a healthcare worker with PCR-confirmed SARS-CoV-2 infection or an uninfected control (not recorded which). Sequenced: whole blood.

CDR3 amino acids: CASSELAGVGELFF. In DNA, the CDR3 is TGTGCCAGCAGTGAACTAGCGGGGGTTGGGGAGCTGTTTTTT. The V gene is TRBV6-1, the J gene TRBJ2-2; 10 bases line up with TRBD2. Germline V gives CDR1 MNHNS, CDR2 SASEGT. Trimming removed 2 bases from V and 8 bases from J; junction bases left unmatched: 2. The CDR3 has 14 amino acids.